Sequencing of this T cell receptor beta chain was carried out in a study of cytomegalovirus exposure and HLA in healthy donors. Study observations and caveats: Later analysis showed most CMV-associated TCR beta chains appearing HLA-restricted. HLA alleles were associated with some 16,000 TCR beta sequences in a later analysis at 0.05 false discovery rate. CMV serostatus was the sole immune exposure data available. In an earlier analysis, most TCR beta V segments were productive about 87% or about 30% of the time.

With respect to this clone: Antigen specificity is unknown.

There are 15 residues in the CDR3. Trimming pared 5 bases from V and 1 base from J, leaving 15 bases between. From germline, CDR1 is SGHVS and CDR2 FQNEAQ. Primers: 60 Vbeta forward and 13 Jbeta reverse. TCRdb keeps only in-frame clones here, not all; method: immunoSEQ multiplex PCR. Among roughly 140,000 clones listed, roughly 77% were seen once. The gene calls are TRBV7-8 and TRBJ2-7, with D possibly TRBD1 on 6 matching bases. Sequencing was performed on PBMCs. This receptor was obtained from a woman in her twenties or thirties in good health and CMV-seronegative. This CDR3 reads CASSTNRVGSYEQYV. The CDR3 DNA reads as TGTGCCAGCAGCACCAACAGGGTAGGGTCCTACGAGCAGTACGTC.